The rows below give T cell receptor beta chains drawn from one sample of a study of T cell repertoires in cytomegalovirus infection. TCRdb recomputed calls from the reads with MiXCR, one row per CDR3 protein. The profile covers 150,000 to 200,000 distinct CDR3 sequences, with around 15% appearing a single time and 20% to 30% taken by the ten largest. Sequenced material: PBMCs. These receptors were collected from a human donor in good health (CMV status not recorded). Some clones in this sample may be carry-over from other donors' samples. The CDR3 runs from the conserved cysteine through the conserved F or W. A D gene is named only where the DNA matches it firmly. The size field is filled for only some rows; it gives once, few, many or a size class.

d_call: NA; j_call: TRBJ2-7; v_call: TRBV28; clone_size: few; cdr3_nt: TGTGCCAGCAGTCGTGCCCCGTCGGCCTACGAGCAGTACTTC; cdr3_aa: CASSRAPSAYEQYF
d_call: TRBD1; j_call: TRBJ2-3; v_call: TRBV5-4; clone_size: NA; cdr3_nt: TGTGCCAGCAGCCGCCGGAGGACAGGGGCTACAGATACGCAGTATTTT; cdr3_aa: CASSRRRTGATDTQYF
d_call: TRBD2; j_call: TRBJ2-5; v_call: TRBV30; clone_size: NA; cdr3_nt: TGTGCCTGGACTAGCGGGGAAGAGACCCAGTACTTC; cdr3_aa: CAWTSGEETQYF
d_call: TRBD1; j_call: TRBJ1-1; v_call: TRBV7-2; clone_size: many; cdr3_nt: TGTGCCAGCAGCTTAGACGACAGGGAGCTTGTTGAAGCTTTCTTT; cdr3_aa: CASSLDDRELVEAFF
d_call: NA; j_call: TRBJ2-7; v_call: TRBV12-5; clone_size: few; cdr3_nt: TGTGCTAGTGGTCCCTACTACGAGCAGTACTTC; cdr3_aa: CASGPYYEQYF
d_call: TRBD1; j_call: TRBJ1-6; v_call: TRBV2; clone_size: NA; cdr3_nt: TGTGCCAGCAGGGGGACAGGTGGTTGGAATTCACCCCTCCACTTT; cdr3_aa: CASRGTGGWNSPLHF
d_call: TRBD1; j_call: TRBJ2-5; v_call: TRBV7-9; clone_size: NA; cdr3_nt: TGTGCCAGCAGCCACCTGGACAGGGAAGAGACCCAGTACTTC; cdr3_aa: CASSHLDREETQYF
d_call: TRBD1; j_call: TRBJ2-1; v_call: TRBV24-1; clone_size: NA; cdr3_nt: TGTGCCACCAGTGATCCCGGGACAGGGATCAATGAGCAGTTCTTC; cdr3_aa: CATSDPGTGINEQFF
d_call: TRBD1; j_call: TRBJ1-2; v_call: TRBV12-3/TRBV12-4; clone_size: few; cdr3_nt: TGTGCCAGCAGTTCAGGACAGGGAAATGGCTACACCTTC; cdr3_aa: CASSSGQGNGYTF
d_call: NA; j_call: TRBJ1-6; v_call: TRBV2; clone_size: few; cdr3_nt: TGTGCCAGCACCAGGCTCCAATCCCTCCACTTT; cdr3_aa: CASTRLQSLHF
d_call: TRBD2; j_call: TRBJ2-2; v_call: TRBV7-2; clone_size: many; cdr3_nt: TGTGCCAGCAGCTCCGGACTAGCGGGAGGGAACACCGGGGAGCTGTTTTTT; cdr3_aa: CASSSGLAGGNTGELFF
d_call: NA; j_call: TRBJ1-4; v_call: TRBV7-9; clone_size: NA; cdr3_nt: TGTGCCAGCCGTCCCCTAGGGGGAAGAAATGAAAAACTGTTTTTT; cdr3_aa: CASRPLGGRNEKLFF
d_call: NA; j_call: TRBJ1-1; v_call: TRBV12-3/TRBV12-4; clone_size: many; cdr3_nt: TGTGCCAGCACCTCGCCCGCCACTGAAGCTTTCTTT; cdr3_aa: CASTSPATEAFF
d_call: NA; j_call: TRBJ2-7; v_call: TRBV28; clone_size: few; cdr3_nt: TGTGCCAGCAGTCCCCTATTGGAGCAGTACTTC; cdr3_aa: CASSPLLEQYF
d_call: NA; j_call: TRBJ2-2; v_call: TRBV7-2; clone_size: medium-sized; cdr3_nt: TGTGCCAGCAGCCGCAGCTCAGTCAAGAACACCGGGGAGCTGTTTTTT; cdr3_aa: CASSRSSVKNTGELFF
d_call: NA; j_call: TRBJ1-2; v_call: TRBV28; clone_size: many; cdr3_nt: TGTGCCAGCATCCCCCTAGGGCAGGGAGGATATGGCTACACCTTC; cdr3_aa: CASIPLGQGGYGYTF
d_call: NA; j_call: TRBJ2-7; v_call: TRBV7-9; clone_size: NA; cdr3_nt: TGTGCCAGCAGCTTACCCGGGGGTGGGCAGTACTTC; cdr3_aa: CASSLPGGGQYF
d_call: TRBD2; j_call: TRBJ2-1; v_call: TRBV19; clone_size: few; cdr3_nt: TGTGCCAGTAGTATATGGGGGGAGGGCTCCAATGAGCAGTTCTTC; cdr3_aa: CASSIWGEGSNEQFF
d_call: NA; j_call: TRBJ1-1; v_call: TRBV3-1; clone_size: NA; cdr3_nt: TGTGCCAGCAGCCACTCTCGGGTGAACACTGAAGCTTTCTTT; cdr3_aa: CASSHSRVNTEAFF
d_call: TRBD2; j_call: TRBJ2-1; v_call: TRBV7-2; clone_size: many; cdr3_nt: TGTGCCAGCAGCCCAAAGGGACTAGCGGCCTCCTACAATGAGCAGTTCTTC; cdr3_aa: CASSPKGLAASYNEQFF
d_call: TRBD1; j_call: TRBJ1-5; v_call: TRBV19; clone_size: NA; cdr3_nt: TGTGCCAGTAGTCCCTGGGACAGAACTAGCAATCAGCCCCAGCATTTT; cdr3_aa: CASSPWDRTSNQPQHF
d_call: NA; j_call: TRBJ2-7; v_call: TRBV7-3; clone_size: many; cdr3_nt: TGTGCCAGCAGCCCATCCGGCCAATCGCCGGACGAGCAGTACTTC; cdr3_aa: CASSPSGQSPDEQYF
d_call: NA; j_call: TRBJ2-5; v_call: TRBV6-2/TRBV6-3; clone_size: NA; cdr3_nt: TGTGCCAGCAGTCGCGCAGGGGGGTACCAAGAGACCCAGTACTTC; cdr3_aa: CASSRAGGYQETQYF
d_call: TRBD1; j_call: TRBJ2-7; v_call: TRBV7-2; clone_size: many; cdr3_nt: TGTGCCAGCAGGCTTTTGGGACAGGGAAAAACCTACGAGCAGTACTTC; cdr3_aa: CASRLLGQGKTYEQYF
d_call: NA; j_call: TRBJ2-7; v_call: TRBV19; clone_size: NA; cdr3_nt: TGTGCCAGTAGTATAGATCTTCTCTACGAGCAGTACTTC; cdr3_aa: CASSIDLLYEQYF
d_call: NA; j_call: TRBJ2-1; v_call: TRBV5-4; clone_size: many; cdr3_nt: TGTGCCAGCAGCCCACGTTGGAATGAGCAGTTCTTC; cdr3_aa: CASSPRWNEQFF
d_call: NA; j_call: TRBJ2-3; v_call: TRBV29-1; clone_size: NA; cdr3_nt: TGCAGCGTTGAGGGAGGCCCAAGAGTCCCAGATACGCAGTATTTT; cdr3_aa: CSVEGGPRVPDTQYF
d_call: NA; j_call: TRBJ1-1; v_call: TRBV7-2; clone_size: many; cdr3_nt: TGTGCCAGCAGCGCTCCCTCGGACACTGAAGCTTTCTTT; cdr3_aa: CASSAPSDTEAFF
d_call: NA; j_call: TRBJ2-1; v_call: TRBV6-1; clone_size: many; cdr3_nt: TGTGCCAGCAGTCGAGGAGTTTCAAGCGAGCAGTTCTTC; cdr3_aa: CASSRGVSSEQFF
d_call: NA; j_call: TRBJ2-2; v_call: TRBV27; clone_size: few; cdr3_nt: TGTGCCAGCAGCTCTGACAGGTCGAACACCGGGGAGCTGTTTTTT; cdr3_aa: CASSSDRSNTGELFF
d_call: TRBD2; j_call: TRBJ2-3; v_call: TRBV6-2/TRBV6-3; clone_size: NA; cdr3_nt: TGTGCCAGCAGGGACTTCGGGACTAGCGCCGATACGCAGTATTTT; cdr3_aa: CASRDFGTSADTQYF
d_call: NA; j_call: TRBJ1-1; v_call: TRBV10-3; clone_size: many; cdr3_nt: TGTGCCATCAGTTTAGACAGTAAGAACACTGAAGCTTTCTTT; cdr3_aa: CAISLDSKNTEAFF
d_call: NA; j_call: TRBJ2-1; v_call: TRBV24-1; clone_size: NA; cdr3_nt: TGTGCCACCAGTGGTATGACACTCAGCTCCTACAATGAGCAGTTCTTC; cdr3_aa: CATSGMTLSSYNEQFF
d_call: TRBD1; j_call: TRBJ1-4; v_call: TRBV9; clone_size: NA; cdr3_nt: TGTGCCAGCAGCGGACAACAGGGGAATTCTAATGAAAAACTGTTTTTT; cdr3_aa: CASSGQQGNSNEKLFF
d_call: NA; j_call: TRBJ1-1; v_call: TRBV6-8; clone_size: NA; cdr3_nt: TGTGCCAGCAGTTACCTGTGGGGAGGGGGAGGCACTGAAGCTTTCTTT; cdr3_aa: CASSYLWGGGGTEAFF
d_call: NA; j_call: TRBJ2-1; v_call: TRBV12-5; clone_size: many; cdr3_nt: TGTGCTAGTGGTCAGAGGGGGACTATTTACAATGAGCAGTTCTTC; cdr3_aa: CASGQRGTIYNEQFF
d_call: NA; j_call: TRBJ2-1; v_call: TRBV7-9; clone_size: many; cdr3_nt: TGTGCCAGCAGCTTGAGCAATGAGCAGTTCTTC; cdr3_aa: CASSLSNEQFF
d_call: NA; j_call: TRBJ1-3; v_call: TRBV29-1; clone_size: NA; cdr3_nt: TGCAGCTATGGGGTGAGCTCTGGAAACACCATATATTTT; cdr3_aa: CSYGVSSGNTIYF
d_call: NA; j_call: TRBJ1-1; v_call: TRBV5-1; clone_size: NA; cdr3_nt: TGCGCCAGCAGCTTATATGGGACTGAAGCTTCCTTT; cdr3_aa: CASSLYGTEASF
d_call: NA; j_call: TRBJ1-2; v_call: TRBV7-2; clone_size: many; cdr3_nt: TGTGCCAGCAGCCTCAAACGGGCGGAGAATCCTAACTATGGCTACACCTTC; cdr3_aa: CASSLKRAENPNYGYTF
d_call: TRBD2; j_call: TRBJ2-7; v_call: TRBV7-2; clone_size: many; cdr3_nt: TGTGCCAGCAGCTTTAGCGGGACCTCCTACGAGCAGTACTTC; cdr3_aa: CASSFSGTSYEQYF
d_call: TRBD2; j_call: TRBJ2-1; v_call: TRBV7-9; clone_size: NA; cdr3_nt: TGTGCCAGCAGCCTACGACTAGCGGGAGCCCTCTACAATGAGCAGTTCTTC; cdr3_aa: CASSLRLAGALYNEQFF
d_call: NA; j_call: TRBJ2-1; v_call: TRBV7-2; clone_size: many; cdr3_nt: TGTGCCAGCAGCTTAGTAGCCAGTTCACCCAACAATGAGCAGTTCTTC; cdr3_aa: CASSLVASSPNNEQFF
d_call: NA; j_call: TRBJ2-4; v_call: TRBV28; clone_size: NA; cdr3_nt: TGTGCCAGCAGTTTGGGAGCAGGCAACATTCAGTACTTC; cdr3_aa: CASSLGAGNIQYF
d_call: NA; j_call: TRBJ2-7; v_call: TRBV10-3; clone_size: few; cdr3_nt: TGTGCCATCGGACAGGGACGGGGGGACGAGCAGTACTTC; cdr3_aa: CAIGQGRGDEQYF
d_call: NA; j_call: TRBJ2-4; v_call: TRBV20-1; clone_size: few; cdr3_nt: TGCAGTGCTCCACCACAAACAGGGATAGCCAAAAACATTCAGTACTTC; cdr3_aa: CSAPPQTGIAKNIQYF
d_call: TRBD1; j_call: TRBJ1-6; v_call: TRBV7-9; clone_size: many; cdr3_nt: TGTGCCAGCAGCCCACCGACAGGGGAAGATTCACCCCTCCACTTT; cdr3_aa: CASSPPTGEDSPLHF
d_call: NA; j_call: TRBJ2-6; v_call: TRBV2; clone_size: NA; cdr3_nt: TGTGCCAGCAGTGACAGACGGAGCTCTGGGGCCAACGTCCTGACTTTC; cdr3_aa: CASSDRRSSGANVLTF
d_call: TRBD1; j_call: TRBJ1-1; v_call: TRBV7-6; clone_size: many; cdr3_nt: TGTGCCAGCAGCTTAGCCGGACAGGGGGCGGGCACTGAAGCTTTCTTT; cdr3_aa: CASSLAGQGAGTEAFF
d_call: NA; j_call: TRBJ2-1; v_call: TRBV29-1; clone_size: few; cdr3_nt: TGCAGCGTTGTTCCAAGCTCCTACAATGAGCAGTTCTTC; cdr3_aa: CSVVPSSYNEQFF
d_call: TRBD2; j_call: TRBJ2-1; v_call: TRBV7-9; clone_size: many; cdr3_nt: TGTGCCAGCAGCTTGCTAGCGGGAGGGATGTACAATGAGCAGTTCTTC; cdr3_aa: CASSLLAGGMYNEQFF
d_call: NA; j_call: TRBJ2-4; v_call: TRBV20-1; clone_size: NA; cdr3_nt: TGCAGTGCTATTGGGGCAGATATAGCCAAAAACATTCAGTACTTC; cdr3_aa: CSAIGADIAKNIQYF
d_call: NA; j_call: TRBJ1-1; v_call: TRBV15; clone_size: few; cdr3_nt: TGTGCCACCAGCAAGAGTGTGGCCACTGAAGCTTTCTTT; cdr3_aa: CATSKSVATEAFF
d_call: NA; j_call: TRBJ1-1; v_call: TRBV14; clone_size: few; cdr3_nt: TGTGCCAGCAGCCAAGACCCAAAAGCTTTCTTT; cdr3_aa: CASSQDPKAFF
d_call: NA; j_call: TRBJ2-7; v_call: TRBV5-6; clone_size: few; cdr3_nt: TGTGCCAGCAGCCCAGAGGCTAGTCCATACGAGCAGTACTTC; cdr3_aa: CASSPEASPYEQYF
d_call: NA; j_call: TRBJ1-4; v_call: TRBV12-3/TRBV12-4; clone_size: NA; cdr3_nt: TGTGCCAGCAGTTTAGTCTTCAGGGTCCCTCCCTCTAGGGAAAAACTGTTTTTT; cdr3_aa: CASSLVFRVPPSREKLFF
d_call: TRBD2; j_call: TRBJ2-1; v_call: TRBV29-1; clone_size: few; cdr3_nt: TGCAGCGTTGGGCGGGAGAATCACAATGAGCAGTTCTTC; cdr3_aa: CSVGRENHNEQFF
d_call: NA; j_call: TRBJ2-7; v_call: TRBV5-1; clone_size: many; cdr3_nt: TGCGCCAGCAGTCGAGATGCCTACGAGCAGTACTTC; cdr3_aa: CASSRDAYEQYF
d_call: NA; j_call: TRBJ2-7; v_call: TRBV6-8; clone_size: NA; cdr3_nt: TGTGCCAGCAGGACGGGCGGTCCCTACGAGCAGTACTTC; cdr3_aa: CASRTGGPYEQYF